This entry lists 15 T cell receptor beta chains sequenced from one sample in a study of T cell changes during pregnancy in multiple sclerosis. Assay used: immunoSEQ multiplex PCR; TCRdb lists only in-frame clones, some missing. This table holds about 60,000 clones, 93% found once. The specimen was CD8+ T cells from peripheral blood mononuclear cells, collected in the second trimester of pregnancy. The receptors come from a female donor with multiple sclerosis, enrolled in a pregnancy study.

The chain carries TRBV5-8 and TRBJ1-5, with D possibly matching TRBD1 (5 bases). The CDR3 spans 16 residues. Germline loops: CDR1 SGHTS, CDR2 YDEGEE. V was cut by 7 bases and J by 0 bases, with 17 bases left in between. The CDR3 region is CASGTWGRDSNQPQHF. Written as DNA, the CDR3 is TGTGCCAGCGGTACATGGGGCAGGGATAGCAATCAGCCCCAGCATTTT.

This chain connects TRBV2 to TRBJ2-5; the D gene is possibly TRBD2 (6 bases). V shed 5 bases and J shed 1 base, with 11 bases lying between them. Germline CDR1 and CDR2: SNHLY and FYNNEI. The CDR3 spans 14 residues. The CDR3 region is CASSNLASQETQYF. For the CDR3, the DNA is TGTGCCAGCAGTAATCTAGCGTCCCAAGAGACCCAGTACTTC.

This chain connects TRBV27 to TRBJ2-3, with 9 bases identical to TRBD2. V lost 6 bases and J lost 5; bases outside the gene matches: 9. The CDR3 sequence is 15 residues long. CDR1 is MNHEY and CDR2 is SMNVEV in the germline V gene (reference sequence). The CDR3 DNA sequence: TGTGCCAGCAGCTCCGGCGGGAGGGCTGGAGATACGCAGTATTTT. This encodes CASSSGGRAGDTQYF.

The chain couples TRBV19 to TRBJ1-2; D is ambiguous. CDR1 is LNHDA and CDR2 is SQIVND in the germline V gene (reference sequence). V was clipped by 3 bases and J by 4 bases, with 18 bases between them. The CDR3 extends over 16 amino acids. CDR3 region: CASSILSGAISYGYTF. In DNA, the CDR3 is TGTGCCAGTAGTATTCTAAGTGGAGCAATCAGCTATGGCTACACCTTC. Using reference TRBV19 and TRBJ1-2 for the parts outside the CDR3, the full variable domain is DGGITQSPKYLFRKEGQNVTLSCEQNLNHDAMYWYRQDPGQGLRLIYYSQIVNDFQKGDIAEGYSVSREKKESFPLTVTSAQKNPTAFYLCASSILSGAISYGYTFGSGTRLTVV.

The chain has TRBV27 and TRBJ1-1, with 11 bases matching TRBD1. This CDR3 region has 12 residues. Germline values: CDR1 MNHEY, CDR2 SMNVEV (reference sequence). V was pared by 7 bases and J by 11 bases, with 6 bases of the junction left unmatched. The CDR3, as DNA: TGTGCCAGCACCGGACAGGGGGCTGGGGCTTTCTTT. It encodes CASTGQGAGAFF.

The rearrangement joins TRBV29-1 to TRBJ1-1, with D perhaps matching TRBD1 (5 bases). V gave up 7 bases and J gave up 6 bases, with 18 bases separating them. This CDR3 has 13 residues. Germline V gene sequence: CDR1 SQVTM, CDR2 ANQGSEA. The CDR3 bases are TGCAGCGCCCTAGGGAGGGACGGGGCTGAAGCTTTCTTT. Its translation is CSALGRDGAEAFF.

V gene TRBV7-6 combines with J gene TRBJ2-7, with 9 bases aligning to TRBD2. The V gene's germline CDR1 is SGHVS and CDR2 FNYEAQ. The CDR3 covers 16 residues. With 5 bases clipped from V and 0 bases from J, the junction kept 8 bases outside the gene matches. The CDR3 sequence is CASSPRSGSVSYEQYF. Written as DNA, the CDR3 is TGTGCCAGCAGCCCCCGTAGCGGGAGTGTCTCCTACGAGCAGTACTTC.

The rearrangement uses TRBV27 and TRBJ1-1; tentatively, D is TRBD1 (5 bases). Germline CDR1 reads MNHEY; CDR2 reads SMNVEV (reference sequence). The V gene lost 2 bases and the J gene lost 1 base, with 5 bases spanning the gap. The CDR3 loop spans 13 amino acids. CDR3 amino acids: CASSLDRNTEAFF. As DNA, the CDR3 is TGTGCCAGCAGTTTAGACAGGAACACTGAAGCTTTCTTT.

The chain joins TRBV6-5 to TRBJ2-7, with D unclear. V was shortened by 6 bases and J by 2 bases, with 14 bases between the two germline ends. The CDR3 has 14 amino acids. Germline V gene lookup returns CDR1 MNHEY and CDR2 SVGAGI. CDR3 coding DNA: TGTGCCAGCAGCCCTTTCCGAGGCGCCTACGAGCAGTACTTC. This sequence encodes CASSPFRGAYEQYF.

The chain has TRBV5-6 and TRBJ2-7; 7 nucleotides align to TRBD1. Trimming removed 3 bases from V and 7 bases from J; junction bases left unmatched: 7. The CDR3 extends over 13 amino acids. Germline V gene lookup returns CDR1 SGHDT and CDR2 YYEEEE. CDR3 protein: CASSWGQLREQYF. The DNA of the CDR3 is TGTGCCAGCAGCTGGGGACAGCTGAGGGAGCAGTACTTC.

This chain uses TRBV9 with TRBJ2-2, with 7 bases fitting TRBD2. Germline V CDR1 and CDR2: SGDLS, YYNGEE. V dropped 0 bases and J dropped 2; count of bases not matched to a gene: 7. This CDR3 is built from 17 residues. In DNA, the CDR3 is TGTGCCAGCAGCGTAGCTGGGCGGGAGCCCAACACCGGGGAGCTGTTTTTT. Its protein product is CASSVAGREPNTGELFF.

The chain is built from TRBV29-1 and TRBJ1-1; 10 bases are shared with TRBD1. The V gene's germline CDR1 is SQVTM and CDR2 ANQGSEA. V gave up 3 bases and J gave up 0 bases; unmatched junction bases: 7. The CDR3 totals 16 residues. The CDR3 region is CSVDGTGVPLNTEAFF. In DNA form, the CDR3 reads TGCAGCGTTGATGGGACAGGGGTCCCATTGAACACTGAAGCTTTCTTT.

The chain carries TRBV7-9 and TRBJ1-2; the match to TRBD1 covers 11 bases. J was trimmed by 4 bases and V by 1 base; bases with no gene match: 8. The germline V gene encodes CDR1 SEHNR and CDR2 FQNEAQ (reference sequence). This CDR3 region has 17 residues. The CDR3: CASSLGRLGQGGYGYTF. As DNA, the CDR3 is TGTGCCAGCAGCTTAGGTCGGTTGGGACAGGGGGGCTATGGCTACACCTTC.

The chain joins TRBV7-8 to TRBJ2-7, with TRBD2 matching 14 bases. CDR3 length equals 15 residues. Germline V gene sequence: CDR1 SGHVS, CDR2 FQNEAQ. J lost 2 bases, V lost 7 bases, and 4 bases had no gene match. This CDR3 is CASTEGLAGAYEQYF. DNA of the CDR3: TGTGCCAGCACCGAGGGACTAGCGGGAGCCTACGAGCAGTACTTC.

The CDR3 loop is CASSSQGTGEQFF. CDR3 in DNA: TGTGCCAGCAGCTCACAGGGAACTGGAGAGCAGTTCTTC. J is TRBJ2-1 and V is TRBV5-6; tentative D call: TRBD1 (6 bases). The CDR3 has 13 amino acids. The V gene lost 3 bases and the J gene lost 10 bases, with 14 bases spanning the gap. Looked up from germline, CDR1 is SGHDT and CDR2 is YYEEEE.